The entry that follows covers one TCR beta chain sequence. The germline V gene encodes CDR1 LNHDA and CDR2 SQIVND (reference sequence). The CDR3 is made up of 13 amino acids. V lost 9 bases to trimming and J lost 5 bases, with 16 bases between them. The data were obtained in a study of blood T cell repertoires in COVID-19. Study details: Sites across the United States, Italy and Spain contributed samples from acute and convalescent COVID-19.

Per the original data handling: The authors estimated nucleated cell counts from reference gene primer amplification. Libraries were prepared by immunoSEQ multiplex PCR; TCRdb keeps only in-frame clonotypes and omits some of them. That table is the source of V, J and clone size, and D and trimming were worked out from the DNA. The data hold 200,000 to 250,000 clones, with roughly 87% observed a single time. The chain combines TRBV19 with TRBJ1-1, with D perhaps TRBD1 (6 bases). This receptor was obtained from a woman in her twenties or thirties with acute COVID-19. The sample consisted of PBMCs or T cells enriched from blood (not recorded which). This CDR3 reads CASTRGGRTEAFF. In DNA, the CDR3 is TGTGCCAGCACCCGCGGGGGGCGGACTGAAGCTTTCTTT.